This paragraph reports one T cell receptor (beta chain). This specimen belongs to a study of blood T cells in healthy people across ages. A second PCR, run for about 7 to 12 cycles, used a sample-barcoded 5' primer plus a J-beta primer mix. Each CDR3 protein is one row after TCRdb ran MiXCR on the 5' RACE reads. Of about 770,000 distinct CDR3 sequences in the sample, about 42% were seen once. From germline, CDR1 is MNHEY and CDR2 SVGEGT. The CDR3 is 16 residues long. V was clipped by 2 bases and J by 2 bases, with 10 bases between them. The chain has TRBV6-2 or TRBV6-3 and TRBJ2-6; D might be TRBD1 (6 bases). The clonotype originates from a man aged 60 to 69 in good health. Sequencing was performed on blood. For the CDR3, the DNA is TGTGCCAGCAGTTACGGTACAGGGACTGGGGCCAACGTCCTGACTTTC. It specifies CASSYGTGTGANVLTF.